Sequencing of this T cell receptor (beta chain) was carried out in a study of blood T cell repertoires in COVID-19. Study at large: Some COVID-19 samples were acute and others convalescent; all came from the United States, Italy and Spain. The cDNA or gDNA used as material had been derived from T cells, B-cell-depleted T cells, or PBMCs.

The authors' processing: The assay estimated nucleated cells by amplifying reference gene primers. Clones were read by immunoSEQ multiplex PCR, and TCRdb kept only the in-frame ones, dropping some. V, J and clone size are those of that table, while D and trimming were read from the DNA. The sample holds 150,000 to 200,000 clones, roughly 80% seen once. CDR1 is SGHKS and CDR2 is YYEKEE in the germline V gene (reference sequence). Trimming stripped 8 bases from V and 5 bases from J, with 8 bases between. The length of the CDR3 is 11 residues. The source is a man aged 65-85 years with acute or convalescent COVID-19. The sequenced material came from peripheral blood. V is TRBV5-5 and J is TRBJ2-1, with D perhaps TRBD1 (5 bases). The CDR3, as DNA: TGTGCCAGGACAGATCACAATGAGCAGTTCTTC. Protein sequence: CARTDHNEQFF.